The present entry profiles one TCR beta chain with its context. Its antigen is unidentified. Profiled with immunoSEQ multiplex PCR; TCRdb holds only in-frame clones, not every one. The profile covers about 1 million clones, with about 75% appearing a single time and approximately 1.5% taken by the ten largest. These data originate in a study of shared clonotypes between healthy human individuals. The study, taken as a whole, reports: The expectation was that sequencing depth would affect clonotype sharing among donors. Generally, naive subsets (rather than memory subsets) showed larger estimated richness. What limited the represented genetic and exposure-history diversity was the small number of donors.

Germline V gene data show CDR1 as MDHEN and CDR2 as SYDVKM. There are 17 residues in the CDR3. V shed 5 bases and J 1 base; nucleotides not matched to a gene: 5. The donors, all of them Caucasian adults, lived in Nashville, Tennessee. The chain is built from TRBV28 and TRBJ1-6, with 10 positions matching TRBD1. The sequence was collected from a man between 18 and 35 years old in good health. Sequenced input: memory CD4+ T cells sorted from blood. Documented subset: CD45RA-negative fraction. CDR3 region: CASSPWDRGSYNSPLHF. In DNA, the CDR3 is TGTGCCAGCAGTCCTTGGGACAGGGGTTCCTATAATTCACCCCTCCACTTT. Based on the CDR3 plus reference TRBV28 and TRBJ1-6, the full variable domain is DVKVTQSSRYLVKRTGEKVFLECVQDMDHENMFWYRQDPGLGLRLIYFSYDVKMKEKGDIPEGYSVSREKKERFSLILESASTNQTSMYLCASSPWDRGSYNSPLHFGNGTRLTVT.